This T cell receptor (beta chain) is from a study of T cell changes during pregnancy in multiple sclerosis (dated by TCRdb to the late 2010s). About the study as a whole: In women with multiple sclerosis, the researchers looked at how the T cell repertoire shifted as pregnancy progressed.

Preparation of the library involved the immunoSEQ multiplex PCR assay. TCRdb stores this immuneACCESS table with in-frame sequences only. Part of the clones is absent; in the studies checked, under half of the shortfall reflects unresolved V genes, and no reason is known for the rest. Here the sample has 60,000 to 70,000 clones; roughly 90% occur a single time. Of the sample, 2.5% to 3.5% falls within the top ten clones. As to this clone: Its antigen remains undetermined. Nothing much larger sits one base from this clone, and base qualities are not available.

The trim is 1 base for V and 3 bases for J, with a gap of 8 bases between the germline ends. From the cysteine through the phenylalanine, the CDR3 covers 14 amino acids. The read is trimmed to its CDR3 DNA, 42 bases read in frame from base 1. In the germline V gene, CDR1 corresponds to SGHDT and CDR2 to YYEEEE. Source: peripheral blood, taken in the second trimester of pregnancy. This receptor was obtained from a female donor in good health, enrolled as a control in a pregnancy study. This chain joins TRBV5-6 to TRBJ2-1; the best D guess is TRBD2, with 5 bases matching. This receptor has the CDR3 CASSLTGNYNEQFF. The nucleotides read TGTGCCAGCAGCTTGACGGGGAACTACAATGAGCAGTTCTTC.